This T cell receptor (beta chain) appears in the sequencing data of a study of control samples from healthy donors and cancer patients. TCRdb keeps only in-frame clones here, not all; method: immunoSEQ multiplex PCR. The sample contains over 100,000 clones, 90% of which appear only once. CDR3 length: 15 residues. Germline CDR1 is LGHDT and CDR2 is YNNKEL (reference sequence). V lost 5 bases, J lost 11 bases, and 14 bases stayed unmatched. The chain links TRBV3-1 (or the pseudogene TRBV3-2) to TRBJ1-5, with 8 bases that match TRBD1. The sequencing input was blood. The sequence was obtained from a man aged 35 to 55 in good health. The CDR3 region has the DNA TGTGCCAGCAGCGACGTTGGGACAGGCGTCGGGTCCCAGCATTTT. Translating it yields CASSDVGTGVGSQHF.